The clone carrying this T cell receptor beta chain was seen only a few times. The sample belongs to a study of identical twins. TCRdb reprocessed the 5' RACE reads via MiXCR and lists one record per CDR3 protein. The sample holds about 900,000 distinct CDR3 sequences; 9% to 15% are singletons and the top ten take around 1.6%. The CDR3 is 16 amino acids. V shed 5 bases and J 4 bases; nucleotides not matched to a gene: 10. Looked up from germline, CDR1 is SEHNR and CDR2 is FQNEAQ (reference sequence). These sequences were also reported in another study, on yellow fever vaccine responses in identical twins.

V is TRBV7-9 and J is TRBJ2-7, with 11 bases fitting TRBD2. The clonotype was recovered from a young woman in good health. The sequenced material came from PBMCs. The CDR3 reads CASSTTGTSGIYEQYF. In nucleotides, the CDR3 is TGTGCCAGCAGCACAACCGGGACTAGCGGAATATACGAGCAGTACTTC.